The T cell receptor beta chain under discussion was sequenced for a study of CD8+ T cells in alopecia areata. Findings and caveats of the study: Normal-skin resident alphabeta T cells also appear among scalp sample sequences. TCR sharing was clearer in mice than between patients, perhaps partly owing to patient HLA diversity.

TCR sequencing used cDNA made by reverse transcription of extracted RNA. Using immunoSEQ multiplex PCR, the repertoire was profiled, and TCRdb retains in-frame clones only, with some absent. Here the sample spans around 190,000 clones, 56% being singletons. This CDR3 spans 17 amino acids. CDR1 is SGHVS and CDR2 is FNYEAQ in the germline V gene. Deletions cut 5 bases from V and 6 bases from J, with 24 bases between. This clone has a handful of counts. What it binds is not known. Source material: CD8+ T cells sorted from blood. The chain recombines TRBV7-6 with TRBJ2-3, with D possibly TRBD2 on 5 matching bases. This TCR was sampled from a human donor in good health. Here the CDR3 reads CASSPGPFGIPEDTQYF. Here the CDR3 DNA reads TGTGCCAGCAGCCCTGGACCTTTCGGGATCCCGGAGGATACGCAGTATTTT.